This T cell receptor (beta chain) was recovered during a study of blood T cell repertoires in COVID-19. Study summary: Collection of acute and convalescent COVID-19 samples took place in the United States, Italy and Spain. T cells, B-cell-depleted T cells, or PBMCs provided the cDNA or gDNA that served as material.

In the authors' workflow: It was from reference gene primer amplification that nucleated cell counts were estimated. Method: immunoSEQ multiplex PCR; TCRdb's copy keeps in-frame clones and lacks some. V and J calls and clone size are as listed in that table; D and trimming were resolved from the DNA. The table records roughly 130,000 clones, around 87% of them present only once. The V gene's germline CDR1 is LGHDT and CDR2 YNNKEL (reference sequence). The CDR3 length is 14 residues. Trimming shortened V by 4 bases and J by 4 bases, and 13 bases separated the two germline ends. Source material: peripheral blood. The sequence was collected from an older woman with acute or convalescent COVID-19. The rearrangement uses TRBV3-1 (or the pseudogene TRBV3-2) and TRBJ1-2; D is unresolved. The CDR3 protein is CASSPSQLPYGYTF. CDR3 coding DNA: TGTGCCAGCAGCCCCTCACAGCTGCCCTATGGCTACACCTTC.